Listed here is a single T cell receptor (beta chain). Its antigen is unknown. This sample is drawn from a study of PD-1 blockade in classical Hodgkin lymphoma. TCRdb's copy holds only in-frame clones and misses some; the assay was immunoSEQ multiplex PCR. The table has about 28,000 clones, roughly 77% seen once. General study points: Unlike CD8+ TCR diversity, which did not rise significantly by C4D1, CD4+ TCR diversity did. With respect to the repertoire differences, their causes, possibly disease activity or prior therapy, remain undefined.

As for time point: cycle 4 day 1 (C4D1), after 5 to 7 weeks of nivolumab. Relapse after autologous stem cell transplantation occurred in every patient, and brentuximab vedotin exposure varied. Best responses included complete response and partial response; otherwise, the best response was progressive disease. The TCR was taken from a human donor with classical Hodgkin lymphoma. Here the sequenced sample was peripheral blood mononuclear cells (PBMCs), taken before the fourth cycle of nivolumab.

The CDR3 loop is CASSADEGDEQFF. In DNA form, the CDR3 reads TGTGCCAGCAGCGCGGACGAGGGCGATGAGCAGTTCTTC. The chain joins TRBV6-4 to TRBJ2-1; TRBD2 might be the D (5 bases). The germline gives CDR1 MRHNA, CDR2 SNTAGT. The CDR3 runs to 13 residues. Trimming took off 6 bases at V and 8 bases at J, with 14 bases between the two ends.